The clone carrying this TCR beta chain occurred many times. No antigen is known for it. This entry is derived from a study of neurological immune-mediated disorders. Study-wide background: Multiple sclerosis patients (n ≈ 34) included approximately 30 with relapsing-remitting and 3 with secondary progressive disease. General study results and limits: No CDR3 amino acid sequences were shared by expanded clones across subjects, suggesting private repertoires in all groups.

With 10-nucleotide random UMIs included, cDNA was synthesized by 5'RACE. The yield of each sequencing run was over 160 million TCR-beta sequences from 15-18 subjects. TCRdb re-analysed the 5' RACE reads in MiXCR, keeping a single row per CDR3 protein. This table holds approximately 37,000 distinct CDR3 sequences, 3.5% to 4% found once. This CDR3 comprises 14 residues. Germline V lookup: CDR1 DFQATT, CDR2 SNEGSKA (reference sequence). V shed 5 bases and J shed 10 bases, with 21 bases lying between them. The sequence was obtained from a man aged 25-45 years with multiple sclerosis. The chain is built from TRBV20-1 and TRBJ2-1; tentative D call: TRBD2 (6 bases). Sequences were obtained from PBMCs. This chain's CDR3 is CSAPDQWASGEQFF. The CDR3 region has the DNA TGCAGTGCTCCGGATCAGTGGGCGAGCGGGGAGCAGTTCTTC.